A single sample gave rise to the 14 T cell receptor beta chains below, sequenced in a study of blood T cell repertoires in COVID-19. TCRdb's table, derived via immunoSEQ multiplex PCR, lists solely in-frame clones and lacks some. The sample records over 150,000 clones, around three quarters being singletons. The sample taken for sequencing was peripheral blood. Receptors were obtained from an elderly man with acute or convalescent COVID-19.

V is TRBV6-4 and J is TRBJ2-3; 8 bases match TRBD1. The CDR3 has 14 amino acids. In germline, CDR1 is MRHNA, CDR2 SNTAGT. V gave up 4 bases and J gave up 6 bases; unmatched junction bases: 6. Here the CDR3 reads CASSVQGAGDTQYF. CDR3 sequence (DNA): TGTGCCAGCAGTGTTCAGGGGGCTGGGGATACGCAGTATTTT.

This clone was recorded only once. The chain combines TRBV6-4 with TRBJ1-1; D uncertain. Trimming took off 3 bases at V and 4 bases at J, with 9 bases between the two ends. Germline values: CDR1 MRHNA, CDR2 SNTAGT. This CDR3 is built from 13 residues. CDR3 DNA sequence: TGTGCCAGCAGTGAAGTGGAGGGCACTGAAGCTTTCTTT. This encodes CASSEVEGTEAFF.

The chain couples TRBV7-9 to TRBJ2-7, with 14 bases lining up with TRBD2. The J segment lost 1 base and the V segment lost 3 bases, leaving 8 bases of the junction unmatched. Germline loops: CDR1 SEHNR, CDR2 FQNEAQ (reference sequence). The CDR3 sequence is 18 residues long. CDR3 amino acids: CASSFGTSGGPGSYEQYF. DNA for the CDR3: TGTGCCAGCAGCTTTGGGACTAGCGGGGGCCCCGGGTCCTACGAGCAGTACTTC.

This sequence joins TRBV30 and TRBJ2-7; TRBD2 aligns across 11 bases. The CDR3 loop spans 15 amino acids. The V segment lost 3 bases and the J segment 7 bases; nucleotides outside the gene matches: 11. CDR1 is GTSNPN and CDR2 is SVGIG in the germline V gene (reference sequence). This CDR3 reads CAWRPRGLAEGEQYF. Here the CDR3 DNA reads TGTGCCTGGAGACCACGGGGACTAGCGGAGGGAGAGCAGTACTTC.

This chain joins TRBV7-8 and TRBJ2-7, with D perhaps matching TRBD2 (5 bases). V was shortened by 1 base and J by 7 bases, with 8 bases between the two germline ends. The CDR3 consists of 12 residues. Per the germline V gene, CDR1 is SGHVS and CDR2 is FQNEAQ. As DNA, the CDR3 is TGTGCCAGCAGCTTAGTAGGGAGAGAGCAGTACGTC. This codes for CASSLVGREQYV.

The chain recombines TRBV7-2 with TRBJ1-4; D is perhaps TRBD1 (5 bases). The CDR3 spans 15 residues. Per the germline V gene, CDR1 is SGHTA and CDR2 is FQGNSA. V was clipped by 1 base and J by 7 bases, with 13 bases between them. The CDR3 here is CASSLETTVGEKLFF. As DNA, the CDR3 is TGTGCCAGCAGCTTAGAAACGACAGTAGGTGAAAAACTGTTTTTT. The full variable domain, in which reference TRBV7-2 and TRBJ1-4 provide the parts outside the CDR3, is GAGVSQSPSNKVTEKGKDVELRCDPISGHTALYWYRQSLGQGLEFLIYFQGNSAPDKSGLPSDRFSAERTGGSVSTLTIQRTQQEDSAVYLCASSLETTVGEKLFFGSGTQLSVL.

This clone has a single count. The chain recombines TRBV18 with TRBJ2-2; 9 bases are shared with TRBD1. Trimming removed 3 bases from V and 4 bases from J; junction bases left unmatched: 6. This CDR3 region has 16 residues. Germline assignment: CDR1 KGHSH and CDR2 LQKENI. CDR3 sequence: CASSPRTGASTGELFF. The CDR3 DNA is TGTGCCAGCTCACCTCGGACAGGGGCGAGCACCGGGGAGCTGTTTTTT.

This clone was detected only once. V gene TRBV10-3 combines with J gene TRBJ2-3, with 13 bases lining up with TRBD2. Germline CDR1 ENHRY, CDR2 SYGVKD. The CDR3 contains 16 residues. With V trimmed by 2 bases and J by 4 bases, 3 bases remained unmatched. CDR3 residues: CAISETSGGAPDTQYF. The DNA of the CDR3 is TGTGCCATCAGTGAGACTAGCGGGGGGGCCCCAGATACGCAGTATTTT.

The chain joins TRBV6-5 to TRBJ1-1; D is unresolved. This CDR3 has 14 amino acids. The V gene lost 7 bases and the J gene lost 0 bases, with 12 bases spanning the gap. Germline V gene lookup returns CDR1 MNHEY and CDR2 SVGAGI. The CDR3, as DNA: TGTGCCAGCATCGGCAGGTTAATGAACACTGAAGCTTTCTTT. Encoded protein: CASIGRLMNTEAFF.

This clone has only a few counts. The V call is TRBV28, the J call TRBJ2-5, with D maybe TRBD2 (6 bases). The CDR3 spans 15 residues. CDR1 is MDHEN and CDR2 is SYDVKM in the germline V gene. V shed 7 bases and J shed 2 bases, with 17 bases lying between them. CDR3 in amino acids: CASTAGRGTQETQYF. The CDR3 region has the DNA TGTGCCAGCACCGCCGGGCGAGGGACTCAAGAGACCCAGTACTTC.

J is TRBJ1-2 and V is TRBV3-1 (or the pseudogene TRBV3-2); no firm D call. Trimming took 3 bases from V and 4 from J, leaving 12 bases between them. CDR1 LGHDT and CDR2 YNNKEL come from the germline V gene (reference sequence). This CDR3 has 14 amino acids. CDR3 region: CASSQAGSSYGYTF. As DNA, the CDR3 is TGTGCCAGCAGCCAGGCGGGTTCAAGCTATGGCTACACCTTC.

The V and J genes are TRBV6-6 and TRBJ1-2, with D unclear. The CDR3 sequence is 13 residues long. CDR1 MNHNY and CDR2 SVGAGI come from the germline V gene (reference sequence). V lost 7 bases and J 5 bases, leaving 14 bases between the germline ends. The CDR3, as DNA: TGTGCCAGCACTCCGGGATCCGGATATGGCTACACCTTC. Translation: CASTPGSGYGYTF.

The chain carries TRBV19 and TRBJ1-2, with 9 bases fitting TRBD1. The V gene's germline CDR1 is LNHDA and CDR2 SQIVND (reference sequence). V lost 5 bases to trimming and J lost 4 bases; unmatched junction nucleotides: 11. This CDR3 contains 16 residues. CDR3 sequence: CASSGPGQGAFYGYTF. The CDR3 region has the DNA TGTGCCAGTAGTGGCCCGGGACAGGGTGCGTTCTATGGCTACACCTTC.

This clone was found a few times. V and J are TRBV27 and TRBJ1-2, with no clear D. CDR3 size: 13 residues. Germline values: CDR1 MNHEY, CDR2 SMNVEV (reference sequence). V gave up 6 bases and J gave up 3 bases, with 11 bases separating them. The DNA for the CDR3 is TGTGCCAGCAGCCCGCAAGGAGACTATGGCTACACCTTC. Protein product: CASSPQGDYGYTF.